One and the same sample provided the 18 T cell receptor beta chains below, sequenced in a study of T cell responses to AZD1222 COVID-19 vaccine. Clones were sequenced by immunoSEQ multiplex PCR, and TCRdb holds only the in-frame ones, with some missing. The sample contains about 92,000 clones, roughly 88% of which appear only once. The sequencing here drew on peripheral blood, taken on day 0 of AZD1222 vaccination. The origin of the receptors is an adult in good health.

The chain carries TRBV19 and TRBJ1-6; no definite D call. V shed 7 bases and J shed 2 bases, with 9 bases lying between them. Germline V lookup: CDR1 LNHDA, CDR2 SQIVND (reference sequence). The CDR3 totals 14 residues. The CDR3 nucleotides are TGTGCCAGTAAACCGGATACCTATAATTCACCCCTCCACTTT. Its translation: CASKPDTYNSPLHF.

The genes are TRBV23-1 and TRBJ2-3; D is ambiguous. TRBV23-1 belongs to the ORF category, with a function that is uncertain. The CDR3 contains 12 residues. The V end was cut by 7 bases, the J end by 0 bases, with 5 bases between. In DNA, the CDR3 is TGCGCCAGCATCAATAGCACAGATACGCAGTATTTT. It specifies CASINSTDTQYF.

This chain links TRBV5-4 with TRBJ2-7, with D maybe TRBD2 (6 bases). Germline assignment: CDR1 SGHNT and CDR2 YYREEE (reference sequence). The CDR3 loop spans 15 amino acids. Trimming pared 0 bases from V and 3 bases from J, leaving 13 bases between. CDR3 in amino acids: CASSLAGTGGYEQYF. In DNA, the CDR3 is TGTGCCAGCAGCTTGGCAGGGACTGGAGGCTACGAGCAGTACTTC.

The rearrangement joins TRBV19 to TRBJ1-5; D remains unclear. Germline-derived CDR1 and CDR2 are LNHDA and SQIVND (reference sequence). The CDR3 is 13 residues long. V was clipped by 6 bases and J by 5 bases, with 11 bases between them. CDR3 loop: CASSLGRDQPQHF. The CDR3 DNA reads TGTGCCAGTAGCCTCGGACGGGATCAGCCCCAGCATTTT.

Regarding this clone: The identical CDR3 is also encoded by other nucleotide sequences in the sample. CDR3 sequence reads: CATSGGYSYGYTF. The DNA of the CDR3 is TGTGCCACCAGTGGGGGCTACAGCTATGGCTACACCTTC. The rearrangement joins TRBV24-1 to TRBJ1-2, with D possibly being TRBD1 (5 bases). V lost 5 bases and J lost 4, with 10 bases in between. Looked up from germline, CDR1 is KGHDR and CDR2 is SFDVKD. The CDR3 sequence is 13 residues long.

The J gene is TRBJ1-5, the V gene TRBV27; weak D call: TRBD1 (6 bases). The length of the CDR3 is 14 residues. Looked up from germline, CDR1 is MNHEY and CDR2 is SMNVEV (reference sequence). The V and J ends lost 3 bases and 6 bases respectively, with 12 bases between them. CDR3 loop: CASSLHRVGQPQHF. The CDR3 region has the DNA TGTGCCAGCAGTTTGCACAGGGTTGGTCAGCCCCAGCATTTT.

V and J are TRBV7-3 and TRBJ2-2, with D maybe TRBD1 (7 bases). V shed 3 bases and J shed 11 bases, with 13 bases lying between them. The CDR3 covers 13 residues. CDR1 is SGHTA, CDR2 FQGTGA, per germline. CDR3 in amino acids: CASSLARDSELFF. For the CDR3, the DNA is TGTGCCAGCAGCTTGGCGCGGGACAGCGAGCTGTTTTTT.

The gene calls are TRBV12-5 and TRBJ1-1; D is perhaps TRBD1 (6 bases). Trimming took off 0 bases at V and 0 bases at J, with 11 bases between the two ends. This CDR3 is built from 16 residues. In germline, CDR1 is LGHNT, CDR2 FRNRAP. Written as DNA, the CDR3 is TGTGCTAGTGGTTTGGTACTCGGACAGATGAACACTGAAGCTTTCTTT. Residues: CASGLVLGQMNTEAFF.

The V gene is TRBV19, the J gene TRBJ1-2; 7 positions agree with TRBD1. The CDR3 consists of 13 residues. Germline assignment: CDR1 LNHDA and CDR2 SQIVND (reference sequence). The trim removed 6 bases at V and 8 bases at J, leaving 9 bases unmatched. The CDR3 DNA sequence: TGTGCCAGTAGCGCACAGGGGCTAGAAGGCTACACCTTC. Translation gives CASSAQGLEGYTF.

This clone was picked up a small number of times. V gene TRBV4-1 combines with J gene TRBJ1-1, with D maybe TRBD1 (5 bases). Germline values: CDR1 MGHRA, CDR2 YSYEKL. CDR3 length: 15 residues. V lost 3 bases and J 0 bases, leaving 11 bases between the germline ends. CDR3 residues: CASSHTWGMNTEAFF. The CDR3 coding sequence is TGCGCCAGCAGCCACACCTGGGGGATGAACACTGAAGCTTTCTTT.

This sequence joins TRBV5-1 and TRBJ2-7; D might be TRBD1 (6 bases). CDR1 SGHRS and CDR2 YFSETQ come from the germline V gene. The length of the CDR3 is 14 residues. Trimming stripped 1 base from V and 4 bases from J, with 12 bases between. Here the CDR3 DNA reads TGCGCCAGCAGCTTGAGCCCCGGGACATACGAGCAGTACTTC. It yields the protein CASSLSPGTYEQYF.

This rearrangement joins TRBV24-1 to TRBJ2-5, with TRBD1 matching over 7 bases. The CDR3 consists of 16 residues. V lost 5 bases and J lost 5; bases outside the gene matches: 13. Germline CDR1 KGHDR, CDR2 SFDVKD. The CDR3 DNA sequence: TGTGCCACCAGTGTCCCCAGGGGGACCCGGGGCGAGACCCAGTACTTC. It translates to CATSVPRGTRGETQYF.

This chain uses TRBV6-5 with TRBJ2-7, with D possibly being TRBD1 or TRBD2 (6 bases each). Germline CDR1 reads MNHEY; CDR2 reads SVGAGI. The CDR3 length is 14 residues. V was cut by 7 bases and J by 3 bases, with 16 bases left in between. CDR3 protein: CASTSQEGHYEQYF. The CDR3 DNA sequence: TGTGCCAGCACCTCGCAGGAGGGACACTACGAGCAGTACTTC.

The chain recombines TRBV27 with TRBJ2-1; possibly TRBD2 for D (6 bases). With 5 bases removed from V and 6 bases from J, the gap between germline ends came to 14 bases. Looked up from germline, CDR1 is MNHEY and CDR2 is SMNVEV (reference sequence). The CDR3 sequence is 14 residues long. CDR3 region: CASSGGVVPNEQFF. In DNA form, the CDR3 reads TGTGCCAGCAGTGGCGGGGTGGTGCCCAATGAGCAGTTCTTC.

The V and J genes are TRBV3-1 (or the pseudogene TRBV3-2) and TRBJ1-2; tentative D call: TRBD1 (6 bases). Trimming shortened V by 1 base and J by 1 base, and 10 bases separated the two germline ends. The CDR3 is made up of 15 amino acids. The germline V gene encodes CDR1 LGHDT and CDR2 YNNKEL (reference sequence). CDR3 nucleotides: TGTGCCAGCAGCCAAGGAGGACAGCGTAACTATGGCTACACCTTC. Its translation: CASSQGGQRNYGYTF.

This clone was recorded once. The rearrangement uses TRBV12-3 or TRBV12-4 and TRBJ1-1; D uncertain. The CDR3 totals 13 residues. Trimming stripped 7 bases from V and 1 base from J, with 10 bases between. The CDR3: CASNKGENTEAFF. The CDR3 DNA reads TGTGCCAGCAACAAGGGTGAGAACACTGAAGCTTTCTTT.

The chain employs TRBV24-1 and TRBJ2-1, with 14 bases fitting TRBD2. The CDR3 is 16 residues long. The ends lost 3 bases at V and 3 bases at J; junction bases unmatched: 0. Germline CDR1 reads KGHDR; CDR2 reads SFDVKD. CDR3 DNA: TGTGCCACCAGTGATGGGACTAGCGGGAGCTACAATGAGCAGTTCTTC. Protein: CATSDGTSGSYNEQFF.

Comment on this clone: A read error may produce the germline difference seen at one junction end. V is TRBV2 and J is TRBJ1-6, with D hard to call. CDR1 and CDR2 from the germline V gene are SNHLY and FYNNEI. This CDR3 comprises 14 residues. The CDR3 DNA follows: TGTGCCAGCAGGGAAGGGCAGCCCTATTCACCCCTCCACTTT. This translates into CASREGQPYSPLHF.